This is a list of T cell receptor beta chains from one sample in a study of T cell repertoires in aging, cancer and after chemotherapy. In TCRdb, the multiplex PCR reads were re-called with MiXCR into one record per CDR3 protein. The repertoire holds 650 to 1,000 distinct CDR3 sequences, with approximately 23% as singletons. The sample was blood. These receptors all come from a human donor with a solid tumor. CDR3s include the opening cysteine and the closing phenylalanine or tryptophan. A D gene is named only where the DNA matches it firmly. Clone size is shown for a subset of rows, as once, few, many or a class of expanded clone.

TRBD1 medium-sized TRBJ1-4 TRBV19 CASKTGGGDEKLFF TGTGCCAGTAAGACAGGGGGCGGTGATGAAAAACTGTTTTTT
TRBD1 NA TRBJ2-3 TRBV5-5 CASRGQGGPDTQYF TGTGCCAGCAGGGGACAGGGAGGGCCAGATACGCAGTATTTT
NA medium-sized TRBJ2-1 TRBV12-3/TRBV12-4 CASSLLAGKTYNEQFF TGTGCCAGCAGTTTATTGGCGGGGAAGACTTACAATGAGCAGTTCTTC
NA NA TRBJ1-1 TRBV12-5 CASGLGGGTEAFF TGTGCTAGTGGTTTGGGGGGTGGCACTGAAGCTTTCTTT
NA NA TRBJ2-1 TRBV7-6 CASSLGRGVRPLEQFF TGTGCCAGCAGCTTAGGGCGAGGTGTCCGCCCACTTGAGCAGTTCTTC
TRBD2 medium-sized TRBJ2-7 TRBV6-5 CASSDGLAGAGREQYF TGTGCCAGCAGTGACGGACTAGCGGGAGCCGGGCGCGAGCAGTACTTC
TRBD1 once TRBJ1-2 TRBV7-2 CASTQTGTGVFGYTF TGTGCCAGCACCCAGACCGGGACAGGGGTATTCGGCTACACCTTC
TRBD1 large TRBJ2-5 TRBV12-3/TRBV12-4 CASTHRGEETQYF TGTGCCAGCACACACAGGGGTGAGGAGACCCAGTACTTC
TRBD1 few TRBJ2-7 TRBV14 CASSQGQGPYEQYF TGTGCCAGCAGCCAGGGACAGGGTCCTTACGAGCAGTACTTC
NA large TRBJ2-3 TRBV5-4 CASSLTGTILDTQYF TGTGCCAGCAGCTTGACGGGGACAATCTTAGATACGCAGTATTTT
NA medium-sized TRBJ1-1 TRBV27 CASSLGTENTEAFF TGTGCCAGCAGTTTAGGGACGGAGAACACTGAAGCTTTCTTT
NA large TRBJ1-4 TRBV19 CASSNSRNEKLFF TGTGCCAGTAGTAACAGCCGAAATGAAAAACTGTTTTTT
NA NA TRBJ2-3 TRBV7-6 CASSLEDPAGWGQDTQYF TGTGCCAGCAGCTTAGAGGACCCTGCGGGGTGGGGGCAAGATACGCAGTATTTT
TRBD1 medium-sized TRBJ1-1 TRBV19 CASILTGATEAFF TGTGCCAGTATTCTGACAGGGGCCACTGAAGCTTTCTTT
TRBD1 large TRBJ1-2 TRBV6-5 CASTSQGGNNYGYTF TGTGCCAGCACCTCACAGGGGGGGAATAACTATGGCTACACCTTC
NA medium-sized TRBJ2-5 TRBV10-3 CAISESSTGTQYF TGTGCCATCAGTGAGTCGTCGACCGGTACCCAGTACTTC
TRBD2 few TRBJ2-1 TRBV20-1 CSARDWKLAETLSYNEQFF TGCAGTGCTAGAGATTGGAAACTAGCGGAAACTCTTTCCTACAATGAGCAGTTCTTC
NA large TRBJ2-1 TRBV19 CASSINWQGTEQFF TGTGCCAGTAGTATAAACTGGCAAGGAACTGAGCAGTTCTTC
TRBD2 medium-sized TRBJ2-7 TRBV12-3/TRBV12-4 CASSLGGRLPYEQYF TGTGCCAGCAGTTTGGGCGGGAGGCTACCCTACGAGCAGTACTTC
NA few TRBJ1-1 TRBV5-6 CASSHRGGYTEAFF TGTGCCAGCAGCCATCGGGGGGGTTACACTGAAGCTTTCTTT
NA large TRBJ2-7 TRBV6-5 CASSYTDNEQYF TGTGCCAGCAGTTATACGGATAACGAGCAGTACTTC
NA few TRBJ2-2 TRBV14 CASRPRPTGELFF TGTGCCAGCAGACCCCGACCCACCGGGGAGCTGTTTTTT
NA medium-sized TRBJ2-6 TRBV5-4 CASSSGPGQGISSGANVLTF TGTGCCAGCAGCTCTGGGCCGGGTCAGGGGATTAGCTCTGGGGCCAACGTCCTGACTTTC
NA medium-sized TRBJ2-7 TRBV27 CASSDYYRGLVEQYF TGTGCCAGCAGTGATTACTACAGGGGACTGGTCGAGCAGTACTTC
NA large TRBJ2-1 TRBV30 CAWKGGGEQFF TGTGCCTGGAAGGGCGGCGGTGAGCAGTTCTTC
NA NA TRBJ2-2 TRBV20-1 CSAIGPDTGELFF TGCAGTGCTATCGGCCCCGACACCGGGGAGCTGTTTTTT
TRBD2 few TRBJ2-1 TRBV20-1 CSAQPASGVYNEQFF TGCAGTGCTCAGCCGGCTAGCGGGGTCTACAATGAGCAGTTCTTC
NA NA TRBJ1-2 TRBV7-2 CASSLDGLGGYTF TGTGCCAGCAGCTTAGACGGGCTAGGGGGCTACACCTTC
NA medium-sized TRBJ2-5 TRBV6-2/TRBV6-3 CGTIGEEETQYF TGTGGCACTATCGGCGAGGAAGAGACCCAGTACTTC
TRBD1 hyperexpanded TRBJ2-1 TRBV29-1 CSVGEDRAEQFF TGCAGCGTTGGTGAAGACAGGGCTGAGCAGTTCTTC
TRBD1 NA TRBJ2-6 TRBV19 CASSLTGGSGANVLTF TGTGCCAGTAGCCTGACAGGGGGCTCTGGGGCCAACGTCCTGACTTTC
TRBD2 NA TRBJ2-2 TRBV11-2 CASSLEAGAGELFF TGTGCCAGCAGCTTAGAAGCGGGAGCCGGGGAGCTGTTTTTT
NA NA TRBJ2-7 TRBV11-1 CASSLAVYEQYF TGTGCCAGCAGCTTGGCGGTTTACGAGCAGTACTTC
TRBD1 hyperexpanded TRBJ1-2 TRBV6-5 CASSYHQDGTGLGNYGYTF TGTGCCAGCAGTTACCATCAAGACGGGACAGGGCTTGGTAACTATGGCTACACCTTC
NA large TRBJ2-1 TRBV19 CASSIGVSLPGYNEQFF TGTGCCAGTAGTATAGGGGTAAGCCTTCCGGGGTACAATGAGCAGTTCTTC
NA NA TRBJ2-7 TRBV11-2 CASSPTGHEQYF TGTGCCAGCAGCCCAACAGGGCACGAGCAGTACTTC
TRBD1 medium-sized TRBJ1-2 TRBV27 CASTPLQGARLGYTF TGTGCCAGCACCCCTTTACAGGGGGCTAGGTTAGGCTACACCTTC
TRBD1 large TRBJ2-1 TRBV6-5 CASSPDRVSANEQFF TGTGCCAGCAGTCCCGACAGGGTGAGCGCCAATGAGCAGTTCTTC
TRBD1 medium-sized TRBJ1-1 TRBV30 CAWSVQGQGYTEAFF TGTGCCTGGAGTGTACAGGGACAGGGTTACACTGAAGCTTTCTTT
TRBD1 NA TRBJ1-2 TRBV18 CASSRDSHNYGYTF TGTGCCAGCTCCCGGGACAGTCATAACTATGGCTACACCTTC
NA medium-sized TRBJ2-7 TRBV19 CASSIGGGASYEQYF TGTGCCAGTAGTATAGGGGGGGGCGCCTCCTACGAGCAGTACTTC
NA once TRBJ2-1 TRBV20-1 CSARVPPGAVLLGNEQFF TGCAGTGCTAGAGTTCCTCCCGGGGCGGTCCTACTGGGGAATGAGCAGTTCTTC
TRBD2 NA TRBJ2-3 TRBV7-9 CATGGGDTDTQYF TGTGCCACCGGGGGGGGCGACACAGATACGCAGTATTTT
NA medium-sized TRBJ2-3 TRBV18 CASSPPGLDTQYF TGTGCCAGCTCACCCCCAGGGTTAGATACGCAGTATTTT
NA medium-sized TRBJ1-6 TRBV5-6 CASSPRGWGTGSPLHF TGTGCCAGCAGCCCACGGGGATGGGGGACGGGATCACCCCTCCACTTT
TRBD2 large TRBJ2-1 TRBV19 CASTPPGTSGWYNEQFF TGTGCCAGTACCCCTCCCGGGACTAGCGGATGGTACAATGAGCAGTTCTTC
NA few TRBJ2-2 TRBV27 CASSLSISRDPGELFF TGTGCCAGCAGTTTATCTATTTCAAGGGATCCCGGGGAGCTGTTTTTT
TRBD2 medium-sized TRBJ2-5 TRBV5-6 CASSQALERLAGGETQYF TGTGCCAGCAGCCAGGCTCTTGAGAGGCTAGCGGGCGGAGAGACCCAGTACTTC
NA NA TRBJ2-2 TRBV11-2 CASSFPSVGARGTGELFF TGTGCCAGCAGCTTTCCCTCCGTAGGGGCGAGGGGCACCGGGGAGCTGTTTTTT
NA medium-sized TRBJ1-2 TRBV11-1 CASSLSNNYGYTF TGTGCCAGCAGCTTAAGTAACAACTATGGCTACACCTTC
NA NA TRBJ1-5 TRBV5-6 CASSLTPDQPQHF TGTGCCAGCAGCTTGACCCCTGATCAGCCCCAGCATTTT
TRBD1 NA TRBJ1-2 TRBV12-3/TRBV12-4 CASSPGTGFYGYTF TGTGCCAGCAGCCCTGGGACAGGGTTCTATGGCTACACCTTC
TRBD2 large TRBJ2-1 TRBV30 CAWSLGLVNEQFF TGTGCCTGGAGTTTGGGACTAGTCAATGAGCAGTTCTTC
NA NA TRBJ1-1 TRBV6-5 CASSYSASRNSMNTEAFF TGTGCCAGCAGTTACTCGGCCTCCCGGAATAGCATGAACACTGAAGCTTTCTTT